The T cell receptor (beta chain) described here comes from a study of long-term antiretroviral therapy in people with HIV. Version v3.0 of the immunoSEQ assay ran at survey level. Using immunoSEQ multiplex PCR, the repertoire was profiled, and TCRdb retains in-frame clones only, with some absent. The table records about 39,000 clones, about nine tenths of them present only once. V was clipped by 2 bases and J by 2 bases; unmatched bases: 7. The CDR3 sequence is 16 residues long. Germline values: CDR1 SGDLS, CDR2 YYNGEE. The source material was unsorted PBMCs, sampled 1.2 years after starting antiretroviral therapy. The chain is built from TRBV9 and TRBJ2-3; 8 bases fit TRBD2. The TCR was taken from a woman between 50 and 59 years old with HIV. The CDR3 loop reads CASSVLAGTITDTQYF. In DNA, the CDR3 is TGTGCCAGCAGCGTCCTAGCGGGTACAATCACAGATACGCAGTATTTT.